The clone carrying this T cell receptor beta chain was observed a single time. Repertoires were generated with immunoSEQ multiplex PCR, while TCRdb's copy carries only in-frame clones and drops some. The sample holds fewer than 120,000 clones; over 85% are singletons and the top ten take around 14%. This sample is part of a study of T cell responses to AZD1222 COVID-19 vaccine. The CDR3 totals 13 residues. V gave up 2 bases and J gave up 4 bases, with 8 bases separating them. Germline loops: CDR1 LNHDA, CDR2 SQIVND (reference sequence). Analyses pooled second doses at about 4 or about 12 weeks. This clonotype originated in an adult who received the AZD1222 COVID-19 vaccine. The rearrangement uses TRBV19 and TRBJ1-2; the D is unclear. The sample consisted of peripheral blood, taken 28 days after the second AZD1222 dose. The CDR3 DNA follows: TGTGCCAGTAGTATAATGCGGGGCTATGGCTACACCTTC. As protein: CASSIMRGYGYTF.